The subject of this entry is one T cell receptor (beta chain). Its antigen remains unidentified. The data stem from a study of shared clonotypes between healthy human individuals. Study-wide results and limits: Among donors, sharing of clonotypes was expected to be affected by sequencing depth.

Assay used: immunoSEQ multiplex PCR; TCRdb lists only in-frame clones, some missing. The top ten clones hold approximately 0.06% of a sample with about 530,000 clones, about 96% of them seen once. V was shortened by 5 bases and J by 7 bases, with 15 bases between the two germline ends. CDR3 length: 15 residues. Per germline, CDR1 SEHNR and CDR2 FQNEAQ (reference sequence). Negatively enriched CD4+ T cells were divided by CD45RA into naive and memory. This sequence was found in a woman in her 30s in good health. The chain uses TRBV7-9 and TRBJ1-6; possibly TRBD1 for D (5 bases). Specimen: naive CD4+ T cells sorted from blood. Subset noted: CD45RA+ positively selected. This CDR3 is CASSLSGTVNSPLHF. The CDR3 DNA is TGTGCCAGCAGCCTTTCCGGGACGGTAAATTCACCCCTCCACTTT. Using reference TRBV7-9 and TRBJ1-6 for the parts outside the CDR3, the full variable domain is DTGVSQNPRHKITKRGQNVTFRCDPISEHNRLYWYRQTLGQGPEFLTYFQNEAQLEKSRLLSDRFSAERPKGSFSTLEIQRTEQGDSAMYLCASSLSGTVNSPLHFGNGTRLTVT.